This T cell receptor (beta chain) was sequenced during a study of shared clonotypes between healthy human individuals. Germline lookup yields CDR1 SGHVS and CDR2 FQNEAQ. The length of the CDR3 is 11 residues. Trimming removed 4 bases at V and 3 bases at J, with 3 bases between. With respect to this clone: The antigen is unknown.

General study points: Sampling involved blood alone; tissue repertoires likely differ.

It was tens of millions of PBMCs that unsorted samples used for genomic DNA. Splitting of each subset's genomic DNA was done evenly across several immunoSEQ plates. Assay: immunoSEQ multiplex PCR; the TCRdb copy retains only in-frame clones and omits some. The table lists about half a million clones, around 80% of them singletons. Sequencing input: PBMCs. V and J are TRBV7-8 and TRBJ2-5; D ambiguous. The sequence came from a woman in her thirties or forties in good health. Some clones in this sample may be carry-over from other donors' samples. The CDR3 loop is CASSYEETQYF. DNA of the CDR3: TGTGCCAGCAGCTACGAAGAGACCCAGTACTTC.